This entry lists 22 T cell receptor beta chains sequenced from one sample in a study of T cells after yellow fever vaccination. TCRdb used MiXCR to reprocess the 5' RACE reads, holding one entry per CDR3 protein. The sample shows 450,000 to 550,000 distinct CDR3 sequences, around a fifth of them seen only once. The sequenced sample was PBMCs, obtained 21 days after the first yellow fever vaccination. The receptors here all came from a man between 18 and 35 years old who received the YFV17D yellow fever vaccine.

V gene TRBV29-1 combines with J gene TRBJ1-3; D remains unclear. The CDR3 is 14 residues long. Per the germline V gene, CDR1 is SQVTM and CDR2 is ANQGSEA. Between the trimmed V and J ends, which lost 4 bases and 0 bases, there was a span of 10 bases. The CDR3 DNA is TGCAGCGTTGTTCCGCGTTACTCTGGAAACACCATATATTTT. This sequence encodes CSVVPRYSGNTIYF.

A few counts support this clonotype. This chain joins TRBV15 and TRBJ1-4; no firm D call. The V gene's germline CDR1 is LNHNV and CDR2 YYDKDF (reference sequence). The CDR3 is made up of 15 amino acids. The V end was cut by 1 base, the J end by 8 bases, with 14 bases between. This chain's CDR3 is CATSRVGYLGEKLFF. CDR3 bases: TGTGCCACCAGCAGAGTTGGATATCTAGGGGAAAAACTGTTTTTT.

J is TRBJ2-5 and V is TRBV20-1; D not resolved. Germline values: CDR1 DFQATT, CDR2 SNEGSKA (reference sequence). The length of the CDR3 is 13 residues. V lost 6 bases, J lost 5 bases, and 16 bases lay in between. The CDR3 sequence: CSARTPDGETQYF. The CDR3 DNA sequence: TGCAGTGCCAGGACGCCGGACGGCGAGACCCAGTACTTC.

The chain couples TRBV21-1 to TRBJ1-3. TRBV21-1 is assigned pseudogene status. The CDR3 contains 17 residues. The DNA for the CDR3 is TGTGCCAGCAGCAAAATCGGCCCAGGCCACTCGGGAAACACCATATATTTT. This codes for CASSKIGPGHSGNTIYF.

The genes are TRBV6-1 and TRBJ2-1; the D gene is possibly TRBD2 (5 bases). Trimming cost V 6 bases and J 3 bases, with 12 bases left between them. This CDR3 has 14 amino acids. In germline, CDR1 is MNHNS, CDR2 SASEGT. The CDR3 loop is CASRVTGSYNEQFF. For the CDR3, the DNA is TGTGCCAGCAGAGTTACGGGGAGCTACAATGAGCAGTTCTTC.

The chain couples TRBV7-6 to TRBJ1-2; 7 bases agree with TRBD1. Looked up from germline, CDR1 is SGHVS and CDR2 is FNYEAQ. The CDR3 length is 16 residues. Trimming took 5 bases from V and 1 from J; bases not matched to a gene: 10. CDR3 amino acids: CASSRLQGNYNYGYTF. The CDR3 DNA reads as TGTGCCAGCAGCCGATTACAGGGGAACTATAACTATGGCTACACCTTC.

The J gene is TRBJ2-3, the V gene TRBV15; either TRBD1 or TRBD2 may supply D (5 bases each). Germline V gene lookup returns CDR1 LNHNV and CDR2 YYDKDF (reference sequence). Trimming removed 5 bases from V and 2 bases from J, with 14 bases in between. The CDR3 extends over 15 amino acids. CDR3 protein: CATSAGTYYTDTQYF. The CDR3 nucleotides read TGTGCCACCAGCGCCGGGACCTACTACACAGATACGCAGTATTTT.

The gene calls are TRBV11-2 and TRBJ1-3; D is unresolved. Germline V gene lookup returns CDR1 SGHAT and CDR2 FQNNGV. The CDR3 spans 15 residues. The V gene lost 6 bases and the J gene lost 0 bases, with 12 bases spanning the gap. DNA for the CDR3: TGTGCCAGCAGAGAGGCCCACCACTCTGGAAACACCATATATTTT. Translation gives CASREAHHSGNTIYF.

This clonotype was observed a handful of times. V and J are TRBV28 and TRBJ2-3; a weak D match, TRBD2 (6 bases). The V gene lost 3 bases and the J gene lost 4 bases, with 14 bases spanning the gap. The CDR3 is 15 residues long. CDR1 and CDR2 (germline): MDHEN, SYDVKM. CDR3 in DNA: TGTGCCAGCAGTTTCGGAGTCTCGGGGGCAGATACGCAGTATTTT. This sequence encodes CASSFGVSGADTQYF.

CDR3 sequence: CASSRGGTSGDTQYF. CDR3 coding DNA: TGTGCCAGCAGCAGAGGTGGGACTAGCGGCGATACGCAGTATTTT. V and J are TRBV11-2 and TRBJ2-3; TRBD2 aligns across 11 bases. The CDR3 is 15 amino acids. Germline lookup yields CDR1 SGHAT and CDR2 FQNNGV. J lost 6 bases, V lost 5 bases, and 7 bases had no gene match.

This clonotype was found a few times. The chain is built from TRBV7-2 and TRBJ2-1, with D possibly TRBD1 on 5 matching bases. The CDR3 is 14 amino acids. Germline values: CDR1 SGHTA, CDR2 FQGNSA. Trimming shortened V by 4 bases and J by 4 bases, and 11 bases separated the two germline ends. The CDR3 protein is CASSSQGGYNEQFF. The CDR3 region has the DNA TGTGCCAGCAGCTCCCAGGGTGGATACAATGAGCAGTTCTTC.

The sample holds a few counts of this clonotype. The chain employs TRBV15 and TRBJ1-2, with 9 bases fitting TRBD1. J gave up 6 bases and V 5 bases, and 19 bases lay outside the gene matches. CDR1 and CDR2 from the germline V gene are LNHNV and YYDKDF (reference sequence). This CDR3 region has 18 residues. The CDR3 coding sequence is TGTGCCACCAGCGGGGGCCCGGGACAGGGTCTGTTTTTTGATGGCTACACCTTC. As protein: CATSGGPGQGLFFDGYTF.

The chain combines TRBV7-9 with TRBJ1-1; D may be TRBD1 (5 bases). Trimming took off 4 bases at V and 4 bases at J, with 13 bases between the two ends. Per germline, CDR1 SEHNR and CDR2 FQNEAQ (reference sequence). This CDR3 is built from 14 residues. CDR3 in amino acids: CASSSQTGGTEAFF. CDR3 DNA sequence: TGTGCCAGCAGCTCGCAAACAGGTGGCACTGAAGCTTTCTTT. Full variable domain (rest looked up from reference TRBV7-9 and TRBJ1-1): DTGVSQNPRHKITKRGQNVTFRCDPISEHNRLYWYRQTLGQGPEFLTYFQNEAQLEKSRLLSDRFSAERPKGSFSTLEIQRTEQGDSAMYLCASSSQTGGTEAFFGQGTRLTVV.

The CDR3 sequence: CAISPTQSGTGNSGNTIYF. CDR3 coding DNA: TGTGCCATCAGTCCGACCCAATCCGGGACAGGGAACTCTGGAAACACCATATATTTT. This chain uses TRBV10-3 with TRBJ1-3; 9 bases fit TRBD1. Germline CDR1 and CDR2: ENHRY and SYGVKD. The CDR3 runs to 19 residues. The V gene end was trimmed by 5 bases and the J gene end by 0 bases; junction bases not matched to a gene: 14.

J is TRBJ1-3 and V is TRBV6-6; D is unresolved. V lost 6 bases to trimming and J lost 8 bases, with 11 bases between them. The CDR3 length is 12 residues. Germline V CDR1 and CDR2: MNHNY, SVGAGI (reference sequence). The CDR3 is CASSPPVDTIYF. The CDR3 DNA is TGTGCCAGCAGCCCCCCCGTAGACACCATATATTTT.

This clonotype was seen ten or more times. For the CDR3, the DNA is TGCGCCAGCAGCTTGGGATGGGCGTCTGGGGGGAAGGACGAGCAGTACTTC. Its translation is CASSLGWASGGKDEQYF. This rearrangement joins TRBV5-1 to TRBJ2-7; D perhaps matches TRBD2 (6 bases). V lost 0 bases and J lost 5, with 21 bases in between. CDR1 is SGHRS, CDR2 YFSETQ, per germline. This CDR3 is built from 17 residues. The full variable domain, in which reference TRBV5-1 and TRBJ2-7 provide the parts outside the CDR3, is KAGVTQTPRYLIKTRGQQVTLSCSPISGHRSVSWYQQTPGQGLQFLFEYFSETQRNKGNFPGRFSGRQFSNSRSEMNVSTLELGDSALYLCASSLGWASGGKDEQYFGPGTRLTVT.

This chain uses TRBV27 with TRBJ2-5; tentative D call: TRBD1 (5 bases). This CDR3 comprises 17 residues. Trimming removed 2 bases from V and 5 bases from J, with 21 bases in between. Germline V gene data show CDR1 as MNHEY and CDR2 as SMNVEV (reference sequence). The CDR3, as DNA: TGTGCCAGCAGTTTAAAGCCCCAGTCCAGGGTTGTGGAGACCCAGTACTTC. Its translation is CASSLKPQSRVVETQYF.

The chain carries TRBV15 and TRBJ2-5; 8 bases are a match to TRBD1. Losses at the gene ends were 9 bases for V and 2 bases for J; bases not matched to a gene: 8. This CDR3 spans 14 amino acids. Germline CDR1 LNHNV, CDR2 YYDKDF (reference sequence). The DNA of the CDR3 is TGTGCCACTACCAGGGGGCTGCAGCAAGAGACCCAGTACTTC. This sequence encodes CATTRGLQQETQYF.

This clonotype was seen a few times. V gene TRBV4-1 combines with J gene TRBJ1-1; D is unresolved. Germline CDR1 MGHRA, CDR2 YSYEKL. The length of the CDR3 is 13 residues. Trimming stripped 3 bases from V and 7 bases from J, with 12 bases between. The chain's CDR3 is CASSQALAGEAFF. The CDR3 nucleotides read TGCGCCAGCAGCCAGGCTCTGGCGGGTGAAGCTTTCTTT.

CDR3 bases: TGTGCCAGCACAAGTCGGCTTTATGAGCAGTTCTTC. This sequence encodes CASTSRLYEQFF. The chain couples TRBV27 to TRBJ2-1; D uncertain. CDR1 and CDR2 from the germline V gene are MNHEY and SMNVEV (reference sequence). Trimming cost V 7 bases and J 8 bases, with 12 bases left between them. The CDR3 sequence is 12 residues long.

The V call is TRBV12-3 or TRBV12-4, the J call TRBJ2-5, with D possibly being TRBD2 (6 bases). The CDR3 is made up of 13 amino acids. V shed 5 bases and J shed 7 bases, with 14 bases lying between them. CDR3 residues: CASSPGGGGTQYF. CDR3 nucleotide sequence: TGTGCCAGCAGTCCCGGGGGTGGGGGGACCCAGTACTTC.

The rearrangement joins TRBV28 to TRBJ2-7; 9 bases fit TRBD1. V was pared by 6 bases and J by 4 bases, with 10 bases of the junction left unmatched. This CDR3 spans 15 amino acids. Per germline, CDR1 MDHEN and CDR2 SYDVKM. As DNA, the CDR3 is TGTGCCAGCAGCCTTACCGGGACAGGGCCTTACGAGCAGTACGTC. As protein: CASSLTGTGPYEQYV.